Below are 21 T cell receptor beta chains sequenced from a single sample in a study of blood T cell repertoires in COVID-19. Method: immunoSEQ multiplex PCR; TCRdb's copy keeps in-frame clones and lacks some. Among some 83,000 clones listed, less than 90% were seen once. Material: peripheral blood. The receptors originated from a man in his 60s with active or convalescent COVID-19.

V gene TRBV11-3 combines with J gene TRBJ2-1; 10 bases agree with TRBD1. Per germline, CDR1 SGHNT and CDR2 YENEEA. With 5 bases clipped from V and 3 bases from J, the junction kept 4 bases outside the gene matches. The CDR3 spans 15 residues. Written as DNA, the CDR3 is TGTGCCAGCAGCCCTGGACAGGGGGACTACAATGAGCAGTTCTTC. This translates into CASSPGQGDYNEQFF.

This clone was seen once. The DNA for the CDR3 is TGCGCCAGCAGTGAGGGGGAGAGTTTATATTCACCCCTCCACTTT. It yields the protein CASSEGESLYSPLHF. V gene TRBV10-2 combines with J gene TRBJ1-6; no clear D. V lost 2 bases, J lost 8 bases, and 13 bases lay in between. Germline CDR1 WSHSY, CDR2 SAAADI. The CDR3 loop spans 15 amino acids.

The V and J genes are TRBV19 and TRBJ2-2, with 8 bases aligning to TRBD1. The V and J ends lost 6 bases and 6 bases, in that order; junction bases with no gene match: 9. Germline V gene data show CDR1 as LNHDA and CDR2 as SQIVND (reference sequence). The CDR3 spans 15 residues. The CDR3 sequence: CASSPRGRTSGELFF. The CDR3 DNA sequence: TGTGCCAGTAGCCCCAGGGGGCGAACATCCGGGGAGCTGTTTTTT. The whole variable domain, filled in from reference TRBV19 and TRBJ2-2, reads DGGITQSPKYLFRKEGQNVTLSCEQNLNHDAMYWYRQDPGQGLRLIYYSQIVNDFQKGDIAEGYSVSREKKESFPLTVTSAQKNPTAFYLCASSPRGRTSGELFFGEGSRLTVL.

This clone was seen only once. The rearrangement joins TRBV19 to TRBJ2-1; 11 positions match TRBD1. CDR1 is LNHDA, CDR2 SQIVND, per germline (reference sequence). The CDR3 runs to 13 residues. The V and J ends lost 6 bases and 9 bases, in that order; junction bases with no gene match: 4. CDR3 loop: CASSRDRGAEQFF. CDR3 DNA sequence: TGTGCCAGTAGCAGGGACAGGGGGGCTGAGCAGTTCTTC.

This clone has only one observation. The chain uses TRBV19 and TRBJ2-3, with TRBD2 matching 10 bases. The V segment lost 1 base and the J segment 3 bases; nucleotides outside the gene matches: 4. CDR3 length: 16 amino acids. Germline V lookup: CDR1 LNHDA, CDR2 SQIVND (reference sequence). CDR3 in amino acids: CASSIAPSGGTDTQYF. The DNA for the CDR3 is TGTGCCAGTAGTATAGCCCCTAGCGGGGGAACAGATACGCAGTATTTT.

The chain joins TRBV7-8 to TRBJ2-7; possibly TRBD1 for D (6 bases). CDR1 and CDR2 (germline): SGHVS, FQNEAQ. The CDR3 runs 14 residues. Trimming cost V 5 bases and J 0 bases, with 11 bases left between them. The CDR3 here is CASSGRQDSYEQYF. The CDR3 nucleotides are TGTGCCAGCAGCGGACGACAGGACTCCTACGAGCAGTACTTC.

The chain recombines TRBV5-1 with TRBJ2-1, with D unclear. The V gene's germline CDR1 is SGHRS and CDR2 YFSETQ. This CDR3 spans 15 amino acids. The V gene lost 7 bases and the J gene lost 2 bases, with 16 bases spanning the gap. The CDR3 is CASGRITGAYNEQFF. CDR3 nucleotide sequence: TGCGCCAGCGGCAGAATTACGGGTGCCTACAATGAGCAGTTCTTC.

This clone was detected once. The chain recombines TRBV12-5 with TRBJ2-7, with D possibly being TRBD2 (5 bases). Per the germline V gene, CDR1 is LGHNT and CDR2 is FRNRAP. Trimming stripped 1 base from V and 6 bases from J, with 13 bases between. CDR3 length equals 14 residues. The DNA for the CDR3 is TGTGCTAGTGGTTTGGGGCTGGGAAGCGGCGAGCAGTACTTC. It yields the protein CASGLGLGSGEQYF.

This chain uses TRBV19 with TRBJ1-1; D uncertain. This CDR3 comprises 15 residues. V gave up 7 bases and J gave up 1 base, with 16 bases separating them. CDR1 and CDR2 from the germline V gene are LNHDA and SQIVND (reference sequence). CDR3: CASKIPGVENTEAFF. Written as DNA, the CDR3 is TGTGCCAGTAAAATCCCCGGGGTCGAGAACACTGAAGCTTTCTTT.

The V gene is TRBV18, the J gene TRBJ2-2, with 10 bases fitting TRBD1. V shed 8 bases and J 1 base; nucleotides not matched to a gene: 4. The germline CDR1 and CDR2 sequences are KGHSH and LQKENI. The CDR3 sequence is 15 residues long. CDR3 residues: CASQRDRGNTGELFF. CDR3 coding DNA: TGTGCCAGCCAGCGGGACAGGGGGAACACCGGGGAGCTGTTTTTT.

The chain uses TRBV5-4 and TRBJ2-5; TRBD1 aligns across 7 bases. The germline CDR1 and CDR2 sequences are SGHNT and YYREEE (reference sequence). The trim removed 0 bases at V and 4 bases at J, leaving 6 bases unmatched. The CDR3 runs to 15 residues. CDR3 sequence: CASSLGQGVAETQYF. CDR3 coding DNA: TGTGCCAGCAGCTTGGGGCAGGGGGTAGCAGAGACCCAGTACTTC.

The chain couples TRBV6-2 or TRBV6-3 to TRBJ1-5; unclear D gene. Germline V gene sequence: CDR1 MNHEY, CDR2 SVGEGT. This CDR3 contains 15 residues. V was pared by 4 bases and J by 0 bases, with 10 bases between. The CDR3, as DNA: TGTGCCAGCAGTTCCGATGAGGCTAGCAATCAGCCCCAGCATTTT. Protein sequence: CASSSDEASNQPQHF.

This clone was detected only once. V usage is TRBV9 and J usage is TRBJ1-2, with a tentative D call TRBD1 (5 bases). This CDR3 is built from 16 residues. Per the germline V gene, CDR1 is SGDLS and CDR2 is YYNGEE. Trimming removed 0 bases from V and 2 bases from J, with 14 bases in between. CDR3 sequence reads: CASSVEGPRRNYGYTF. In DNA, the CDR3 is TGTGCCAGCAGCGTAGAGGGGCCACGCAGAAACTATGGCTACACCTTC.

The rearrangement uses TRBV7-2 and TRBJ2-7; TRBD2 agrees at 9 bases. The germline CDR1 and CDR2 sequences are SGHTA and FQGNSA. CDR3 length equals 16 residues. V lost 5 bases, J lost 0 bases, and 8 bases stayed unmatched. CDR3 coding DNA: TGTGCCAGCAGCCCAGGTGGAGCGGGGGGCTCCTACGAGCAGTACTTC. Protein: CASSPGGAGGSYEQYF.

The genes are TRBV5-5 and TRBJ1-1; D is undetermined. Trimming took 0 bases from V and 0 from J, leaving 9 bases between them. The V gene's germline CDR1 is SGHKS and CDR2 YYEKEE (reference sequence). The CDR3 extends over 15 amino acids. The DNA for the CDR3 is TGTGCCAGCAGCTTGGCAGGTACATTGAACACTGAAGCTTTCTTT. Protein product: CASSLAGTLNTEAFF.

The chain is built from TRBV24-1 and TRBJ1-2; the D is unclear. In germline, CDR1 is KGHDR, CDR2 SFDVKD. This CDR3 has 11 amino acids. V shed 2 bases and J shed 8 bases, with 5 bases lying between them. CDR3 region: CATSDSGGYTF. The CDR3 DNA sequence: TGTGCCACCAGTGATTCCGGGGGCTACACCTTC.

The chain combines TRBV7-3 with TRBJ2-5; D unresolved. The CDR3 has 23 residues. V lost 1 base to trimming and J lost 2 bases, with 35 bases between them. Germline CDR1 reads SGHTA; CDR2 reads FQGTGA. Written as DNA, the CDR3 is TGTGCCAGCAGCTTAAGCCTAACCCACCCCCTGGTTATGCTGGCCACAGATCAAGAGACCCAGTACTTC. Protein: CASSLSLTHPLVMLATDQETQYF.

V and J are TRBV7-8 and TRBJ1-3, with 8 bases aligning to TRBD1. The CDR3 is made up of 15 amino acids. Germline trimming cut 5 bases from V and 7 bases from J; bases unmatched to any gene: 10. Germline V CDR1 and CDR2: SGHVS, FQNEAQ. The CDR3 coding sequence is TGTGCCAGCAGCATTCGACAGGGGAGGGAGAACACCATATATTTT. Its translation is CASSIRQGRENTIYF. The full variable domain, with the rest looked up from reference TRBV7-8 and TRBJ1-3, is GAGVSQSPRYKVAKRGQDVALRCDPISGHVSLFWYQQALGQGPEFLTYFQNEAQLDKSGLPSDRFFAERPEGSVSTLKIQRTQQEDSAVYLCASSIRQGRENTIYFGEGSWLTVV.

V is TRBV7-9 and J is TRBJ1-5; D gene unclear. Germline CDR1 and CDR2: SEHNR and FQNEAQ (reference sequence). The CDR3 sequence is 15 residues long. V was trimmed by 1 base and J by 7 bases, leaving 14 bases between them. CDR3 region: CASSLVEGSEQPQHF. In DNA form, the CDR3 reads TGTGCCAGCAGCTTAGTGGAGGGTAGTGAGCAGCCCCAGCATTTT.

The chain carries TRBV6-5 and TRBJ2-5, with a possible D match to TRBD1 (5 bases). In germline, CDR1 is MNHEY, CDR2 SVGAGI. The CDR3 length is 12 residues. Trimming removed 4 bases at V and 6 bases at J, with 9 bases between. The CDR3 nucleotides are TGTGCCAGCAGTTTAGGGGTGAAGACCCAGTACTTC. It specifies CASSLGVKTQYF.

V gene TRBV9 combines with J gene TRBJ1-2; possible D gene TRBD1, 6 bases. V shed 2 bases and J shed 0 bases, with 14 bases lying between them. The CDR3 is 16 amino acids. From germline, CDR1 is SGDLS and CDR2 YYNGEE. CDR3 nucleotides: TGTGCCAGCAGCGTCGGGGGGCAGCCTGCTAACTATGGCTACACCTTC. It codes for CASSVGGQPANYGYTF.